These T cell receptor beta chains were read from a single sample in a study of shared clonotypes between healthy human individuals. The protocol was immunoSEQ multiplex PCR, while the TCRdb copy is restricted to in-frame clones and leaves out a portion. The profile shows millions of clones, around 96% of them singletons. The sequenced material came from naive CD8+ T cells sorted from blood. The receptors originated from a man younger than 30 in good health. Both conserved end residues are part of each CDR3.

j_gene: TRBJ1-1
v_gene: TRBV7-9
len: 15
CDR3aa: CASSLGQGVNTEAFF

j_gene: TRBJ2-1
v_gene: TRBV6-5
len: 13
CDR3aa: CASSFSSYNEQFF

j_gene: TRBJ2-6
v_gene: TRBV15
len: 16
CDR3aa: CATCGTESSGANVLTF

j_gene: TRBJ2-4
v_gene: TRBV29-1
len: 13
CDR3aa: CSGTGQDSNIQYF

j_gene: TRBJ2-1
v_gene: TRBV2
len: 15
CDR3aa: CASSEGGGAYNEQFF

j_gene: TRBJ2-5
v_gene: TRBV13
len: 15
CDR3aa: CASSLAPSGGETQYF

j_gene: TRBJ2-7
v_gene: TRBV7-8
len: 14
CDR3aa: CASSLRGDGYEQYF

j_gene: TRBJ2-7
v_gene: TRBV19
len: 14
CDR3aa: CATGTSGSSYEQYF

j_gene: TRBJ2-7
v_gene: TRBV27
len: 14
CDR3aa: CASSTSGIIYEQYF

j_gene: TRBJ2-7
v_gene: TRBV28
len: 13
CDR3aa: CASSLGGIYEQYF

j_gene: TRBJ1-1
v_gene: TRBV9
len: 15
CDR3aa: CASSPGVGEWAEAFF

j_gene: TRBJ2-3
v_gene: TRBV18
len: 15
CDR3aa: CASSGQGAHTDTQYF

j_gene: TRBJ2-2
v_gene: TRBV5-6
len: 17
CDR3aa: CASSLGAGLGITGELFF

j_gene: TRBJ2-1
v_gene: TRBV27
len: 15
CDR3aa: CASSFKGSSYNEQFF

j_gene: TRBJ2-7
v_gene: TRBV11-2
len: 12
CDR3aa: CASSPTGVEQYF

j_gene: TRBJ2-7
v_gene: TRBV6-5
len: 15
CDR3aa: CASSYNVDLAYEQYF

j_gene: TRBJ2-7
v_gene: TRBV14
len: 13
CDR3aa: CASSQGGSYEQYF

j_gene: TRBJ1-6
v_gene: TRBV7-9
len: 14
CDR3aa: CASSKTGINSPLHF

j_gene: TRBJ1-3
v_gene: TRBV6-6
len: 16
CDR3aa: CASSYDRSRSGNTIYF

j_gene: TRBJ1-3
v_gene: TRBV30
len: 15
CDR3aa: CAWSTGTVSGNTIYF

j_gene: TRBJ2-1
v_gene: TRBV27
len: 12
CDR3aa: CASRFPGNEQFF

j_gene: TRBJ1-2
v_gene: TRBV6-5
len: 11
CDR3aa: CASSKGGSYTF

j_gene: TRBJ1-1
v_gene: TRBV10-3
len: 14
CDR3aa: CAIDGREPNTEAFF

j_gene: TRBJ2-1
v_gene: TRBV9
len: 12
CDR3aa: CASSDLLDEQFF

j_gene: TRBJ1-1
v_gene: TRBV5-4
len: 14
CDR3aa: CASSSGWGNTEAFF

j_gene: TRBJ2-7
v_gene: TRBV13
len: 12
CDR3aa: CASSEGSYEQYF

j_gene: TRBJ2-7
v_gene: TRBV10-2
len: 12
CDR3aa: CASSEISYEQYF

j_gene: TRBJ2-1
v_gene: TRBV25-1
len: 10
CDR3aa: CASGWDEQFF

j_gene: TRBJ2-7
v_gene: TRBV7-9
len: 12
CDR3aa: CASSLVGYEQYF

j_gene: TRBJ2-5
v_gene: TRBV5-1
len: 14
CDR3aa: CASSLDLGTETQYF

j_gene: TRBJ1-3
v_gene: TRBV28
len: 16
CDR3aa: CASSFWTGGSGNTIYF

j_gene: TRBJ1-4
v_gene: TRBV19
len: 13
CDR3aa: CASSGFPNEKLFF

j_gene: TRBJ1-2
v_gene: TRBV28
len: 18
CDR3aa: CASSSHTLGREELKGYTF

j_gene: TRBJ1-6
v_gene: TRBV5-8
len: 15
CDR3aa: CASSLYGQGYSPLHF

j_gene: TRBJ2-2
v_gene: TRBV10-2
len: 13
CDR3aa: CASSSSVLGELFF

j_gene: TRBJ2-7
v_gene: TRBV6-5
len: 12
CDR3aa: CASWGGPGSEYF

j_gene: TRBJ2-1
v_gene: TRBV25-1
len: 15
CDR3aa: CASSERTDPYNEQFF

j_gene: TRBJ2-4
v_gene: TRBV5-4
len: 13
CDR3aa: CASSFQGTNIQYF

j_gene: TRBJ2-3
v_gene: TRBV7-2
len: 18
CDR3aa: CASSLASPLAGVTDTQYF